This TCR beta chain was profiled in a study of CD8+ T cells in alopecia areata. Study-wide context: Tofacitinib was taken orally by treated patients, and the dose was 5 to 10 mg twice daily. Study-wide findings and caveats: Compared with normal scalp, lesional scalp had higher clonality and more expanded CD8+ clones. Persistence of many expanded lesional clones was seen in scalp and blood during tofacitinib.

Extracted RNA was reverse transcribed into cDNA, the sequencing template. TCRdb's copy holds only in-frame clones and misses some; the assay was immunoSEQ multiplex PCR. The data hold 130,000 or so clones, with around 87% observed a single time. Specified treatment: oral pan-JAK inhibitor, 5-10 mg twice daily. With regard to this clone: What it binds is unknown.

V was trimmed by 2 bases and J by 4 bases, leaving 16 bases between them. Germline V CDR1 and CDR2: GTSNPN, SVGIG (reference sequence). This CDR3 contains 15 residues. The rearrangement joins TRBV30 to TRBJ2-3; no reliable D call. Here the sequenced sample was CD8+ T cells sorted from blood, taken at week 4, from a patient treated with tofacitinib. This TCR was recovered from a human donor with alopecia areata. CDR3 bases: TGTGCCTGGAGTCCCGGGCCAGTGGGTGCAGATACGCAGTATTTT. Translation: CAWSPGPVGADTQYF. Full variable domain (missing parts from reference TRBV30 and TRBJ2-3): SQTIHQWPATLVQPVGSPLSLECTVEGTSNPNLYWYRQAAGRGLQLLFYSVGIGQISSEVPQNLSASRPQDRQFILSSKKLLLSDSGFYLCAWSPGPVGADTQYFGPGTRLTVL.